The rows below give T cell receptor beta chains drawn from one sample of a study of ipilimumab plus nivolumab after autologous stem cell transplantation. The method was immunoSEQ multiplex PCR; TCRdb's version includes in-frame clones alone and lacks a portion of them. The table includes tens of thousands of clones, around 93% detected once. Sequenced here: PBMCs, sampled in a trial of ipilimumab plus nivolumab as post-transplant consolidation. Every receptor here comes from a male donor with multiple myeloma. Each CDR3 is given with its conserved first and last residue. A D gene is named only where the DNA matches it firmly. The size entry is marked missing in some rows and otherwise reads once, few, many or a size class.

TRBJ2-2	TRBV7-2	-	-	CASSLVVYGELFF	TGTGCCAGCAGCTTAGTCGTCTACGGGGAGCTGTTTTTT
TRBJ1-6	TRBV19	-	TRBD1	CASHSPGQGPSPLHF	TGTGCCAGTCACTCTCCGGGACAGGGACCTTCACCCCTCCACTTT
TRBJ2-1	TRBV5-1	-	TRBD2	CASSLHSGNVNEQFF	TGCGCCAGCAGCTTGCACAGCGGGAATGTTAATGAGCAGTTCTTC
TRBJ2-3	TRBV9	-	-	CASSAGRNTDTQYF	TGTGCCAGCAGCGCGGGCAGAAACACAGATACGCAGTATTTT
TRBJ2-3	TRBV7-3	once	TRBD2	CASSLTAGLAGATDTQYF	TGTGCCAGCAGCTTAACCGCGGGACTAGCGGGGGCAACAGATACGCAGTATTTT
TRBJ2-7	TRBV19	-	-	CASSISDTSYEQYF	TGTGCCAGTAGTATCTCGGACACCTCCTACGAGCAGTACTTC
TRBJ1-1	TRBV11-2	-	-	CASSLAGGNTEAFF	TGTGCCAGCAGCTTGGCAGGAGGGAACACTGAAGCTTTCTTT
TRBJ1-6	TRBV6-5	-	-	CASNPGPLVNSPLHF	TGTGCCAGCAACCCGGGGCCCCTTGTTAATTCACCCCTCCACTTT
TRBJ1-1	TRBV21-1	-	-	CASGSRGGTEAFF	TGTGCCAGCGGTAGCCGAGGGGGGACTGAAGCTTTCTTT
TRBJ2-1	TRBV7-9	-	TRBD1	CASSSRQGYEQFF	TGTGCCAGCAGCTCAAGACAGGGCTATGAGCAGTTCTTC
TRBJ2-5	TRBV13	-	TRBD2	CASSSIRSGSLQETQYF	TGTGCCAGCAGCTCTATTAGGAGCGGGAGTCTTCAAGAGACCCAGTACTTC
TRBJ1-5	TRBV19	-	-	CASSIVPTGSNQPQHF	TGTGCCAGTAGTATAGTCCCCACTGGGAGCAATCAGCCCCAGCATTTT
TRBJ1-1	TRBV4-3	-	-	CASSHQGTGAFF	TGCGCCAGCAGCCATCAGGGGACTGGAGCTTTCTTT
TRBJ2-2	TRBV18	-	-	CASSPIQGGTGELFF	TGTGCCAGCTCACCAATACAGGGCGGCACCGGGGAGCTGTTTTTT
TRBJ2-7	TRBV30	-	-	CAYWGANEQYF	TGTGCCTATTGGGGGGCAAATGAGCAGTACTTC
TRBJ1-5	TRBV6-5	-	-	CASSLDRNQPQHF	TGTGCCAGCAGTCTGGACCGCAATCAGCCCCAGCATTTT
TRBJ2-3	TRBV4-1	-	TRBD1	CASSTLAFRGSTDTQYF	TGCGCCAGCAGCACCCTCGCCTTCAGGGGGAGCACAGATACGCAGTATTTT
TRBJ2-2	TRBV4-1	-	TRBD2	CASSSTLAGLGTGELFF	TGCGCCAGCAGCTCAACCCTAGCGGGGTTAGGGACCGGGGAGCTGTTTTTT
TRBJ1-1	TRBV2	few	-	CASSELSGLAGTEAFF	TGTGCCAGCAGTGAATTGTCGGGACTGGCAGGTACTGAAGCTTTCTTT
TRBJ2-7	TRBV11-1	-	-	CASSPSRQSYYEQYF	TGTGCCAGCAGCCCATCACGCCAGTCTTACTACGAGCAGTACTTC
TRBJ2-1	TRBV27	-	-	CATSLSGEQFF	TGTGCCACCTCCCTTTCCGGTGAGCAGTTCTTC
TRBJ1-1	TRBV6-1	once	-	CASSDTGGANTEAFF	TGTGCCAGCAGTGATACCGGGGGCGCAAACACTGAAGCTTTCTTT
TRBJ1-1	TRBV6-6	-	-	CASSYRIRTEAFF	TGTGCCAGCAGTTACCGGATCCGCACTGAAGCTTTCTTT
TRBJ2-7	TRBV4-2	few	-	CASSQDLDSYEQYF	TGTGCCAGCAGCCAAGATTTGGACAGCTACGAGCAGTACTTC
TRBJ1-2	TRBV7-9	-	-	CASSFERALYGYTF	TGTGCCAGCAGCTTCGAGCGGGCACTCTATGGCTACACCTTC
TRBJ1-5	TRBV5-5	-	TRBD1	CASSQGGQSNQPQHF	TGTGCCAGCAGCCAGGGGGGGCAGAGCAATCAGCCCCAGCATTTT
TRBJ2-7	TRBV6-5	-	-	CASRGTSYEQYF	TGTGCCAGCAGGGGGACATCTTACGAGCAGTACTTC
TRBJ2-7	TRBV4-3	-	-	CASSQDAAAIYEQYF	TGCGCCAGCAGCCAAGATGCGGCAGCCATCTACGAGCAGTACTTC
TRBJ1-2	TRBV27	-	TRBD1	CASRGQGGYGYTF	TGTGCCAGCAGAGGACAGGGGGGATATGGCTACACCTTC
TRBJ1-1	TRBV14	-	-	CASSPTIWTANTEAFF	TGTGCCAGCAGCCCAACGATATGGACAGCAAACACTGAAGCTTTCTTT
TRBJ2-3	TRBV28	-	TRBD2	CASSRAGSGTDTQYF	TGTGCCAGCAGCCGAGCGGGATCTGGCACAGATACGCAGTATTTT
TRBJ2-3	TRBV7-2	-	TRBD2	CASIWGGPTDTQYF	TGTGCCAGCATCTGGGGGGGACCCACAGATACGCAGTATTTT
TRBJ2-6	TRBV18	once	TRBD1	CASSLGTGGSGANVLTF	TGTGCCAGCTCTCTTGGGACAGGCGGCAGTGGGGCCAACGTCCTGACTTTC
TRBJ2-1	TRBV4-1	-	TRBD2	CASRQRGLAANEQFF	TGCGCCAGCCGTCAACGGGGACTAGCGGCAAATGAGCAGTTCTTC
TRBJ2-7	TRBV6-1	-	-	CASRTRFLEQYF	TGTGCCAGCAGGACGCGGTTTTTAGAGCAGTACTTC
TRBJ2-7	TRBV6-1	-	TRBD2	CASSEASGWRGAYEQYF	TGTGCCAGCAGTGAAGCGTCGGGGTGGCGGGGGGCCTACGAGCAGTACTTC
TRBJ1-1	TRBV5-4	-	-	CASSPSWGRAEAFF	TGTGCCAGCAGCCCTAGCTGGGGGAGGGCTGAAGCTTTCTTT
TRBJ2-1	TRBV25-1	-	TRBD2	CASSESAGGRPGQFF	TGTGCCAGCAGTGAATCTGCGGGGGGCCGCCCTGGGCAGTTCTTC
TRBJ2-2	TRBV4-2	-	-	CASRHTGTGELFF	TGTGCCAGCAGACACACCGGGACCGGGGAGCTGTTTTTT
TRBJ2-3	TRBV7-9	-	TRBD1	CASSQLTGAGTDTQYF	TGTGCCAGCAGCCAATTAACAGGGGCCGGCACAGATACGCAGTATTTT
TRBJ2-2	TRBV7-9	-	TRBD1	CASSLVPGGPGAGELFF	TGTGCCAGCAGCTTAGTTCCAGGGGGTCCCGGGGCCGGGGAGCTGTTTTTT
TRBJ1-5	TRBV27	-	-	CASSLRGHQPQHF	TGTGCCAGCAGTTTAAGGGGTCATCAGCCCCAGCATTTT
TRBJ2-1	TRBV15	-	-	CATSIDRGNEQFF	TGTGCCACCAGCATCGATAGAGGGAATGAGCAGTTCTTC
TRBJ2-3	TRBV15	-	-	CATSRDWDPQETQYF	TGTGCCACCAGCAGAGATTGGGACCCCCAGGAGACGCAGTATTTT
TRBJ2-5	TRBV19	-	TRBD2	CASRGGSGRETQYF	TGTGCCAGTCGGGGGGGTAGCGGGCGAGAGACCCAGTACTTC
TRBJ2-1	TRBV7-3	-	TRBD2	CASSPSGGLWDEQFF	TGTGCCAGCAGCCCAAGCGGGGGGCTTTGGGATGAGCAGTTCTTC
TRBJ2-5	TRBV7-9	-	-	CASSLIGNIAATQYF	TGTGCCAGCAGCTTAATTGGTAATATAGCGGCGACCCAGTACTTC
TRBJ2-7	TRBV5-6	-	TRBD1	CASSADRNSYEQYF	TGTGCCAGCAGCGCGGACAGGAACTCCTACGAGCAGTACTTC
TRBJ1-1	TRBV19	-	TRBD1	CASSIVQGASTEAFF	TGTGCCAGTAGTATCGTACAGGGGGCATCCACTGAAGCTTTCTTT
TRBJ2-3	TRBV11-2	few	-	CASSWSTDTQYF	TGTGCCAGCAGCTGGAGCACAGATACGCAGTATTTT
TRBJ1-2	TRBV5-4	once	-	CASSNQEYGYTF	TGTGCCAGCAGCAATCAAGAATATGGCTACACCTTC
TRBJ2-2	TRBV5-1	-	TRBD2	CASSLYSSSGNTGELFF	TGCGCCAGCAGCTTGTACTCGTCTAGCGGGAATACCGGGGAGCTGTTTTTT
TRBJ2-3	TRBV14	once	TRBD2	CASSQEGLAGGLRGTDTQYF	TGTGCCAGCAGCCAAGAAGGCCTAGCGGGGGGGCTACGGGGCACAGATACGCAGTATTTT
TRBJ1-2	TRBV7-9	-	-	CAVEARQVRSNYGYTF	TGTGCCGTCGAGGCCAGACAGGTACGGTCAAACTATGGCTACACCTTC
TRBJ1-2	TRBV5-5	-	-	CASSLEGVANYGYTF	TGTGCCAGCAGCTTGGAAGGGGTAGCAAACTATGGCTACACCTTC
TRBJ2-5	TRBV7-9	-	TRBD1	CASSLVGQFETQYF	TGTGCCAGCAGCTTAGTGGGACAGTTCGAGACCCAGTACTTC
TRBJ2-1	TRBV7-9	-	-	CASSPSGAEQFF	TGTGCCAGCAGTCCTTCGGGGGCCGAGCAGTTCTTC
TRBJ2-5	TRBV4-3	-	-	CASSQERGRETQYF	TGCGCCAGCAGCCAAGAGAGGGGTAGAGAGACCCAGTACTTC